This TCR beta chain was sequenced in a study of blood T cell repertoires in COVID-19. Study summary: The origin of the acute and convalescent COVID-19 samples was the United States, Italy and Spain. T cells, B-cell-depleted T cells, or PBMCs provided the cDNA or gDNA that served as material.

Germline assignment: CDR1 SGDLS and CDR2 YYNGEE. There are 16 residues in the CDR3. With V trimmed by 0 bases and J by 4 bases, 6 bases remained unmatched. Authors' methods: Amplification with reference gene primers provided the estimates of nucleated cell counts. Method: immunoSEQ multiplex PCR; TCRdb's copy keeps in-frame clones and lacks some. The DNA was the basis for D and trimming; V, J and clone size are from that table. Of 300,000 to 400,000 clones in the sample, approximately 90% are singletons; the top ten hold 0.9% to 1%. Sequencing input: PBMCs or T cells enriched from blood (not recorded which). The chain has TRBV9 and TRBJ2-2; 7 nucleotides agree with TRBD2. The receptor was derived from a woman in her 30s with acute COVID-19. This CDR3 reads CASSVGSAGPTGELFF. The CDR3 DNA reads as TGTGCCAGCAGCGTAGGGTCAGCGGGGCCCACCGGGGAGCTGTTTTTT.